This entry lists 28 T cell receptor beta chains sequenced from one sample in a study of somatic mutations in cytotoxic T cells in rheumatoid arthritis. Some clones are missing from TCRdb's copy, which holds only in-frame ones; the method was immunoSEQ multiplex PCR. This sample has 15,000 to 20,000 clones, with about 80% found just once. The sequencing sample was made of CD8+ T cells sorted from blood. These receptors originate from a woman in her forties or fifties in good health.

This chain joins TRBV7-2 and TRBJ1-1; maybe TRBD1 (5 bases). The CDR3 is 13 amino acids. Germline CDR1 and CDR2: SGHTA and FQGNSA. Trimming removed 2 bases at V and 11 bases at J, with 15 bases between. The CDR3 bases are TGTGCCAGCAGCTTAAGCTCCAGGGAGGTGGCTTTCTTT. Its protein is CASSLSSREVAFF.

The chain uses TRBV9 and TRBJ2-1; D remains unclear. CDR1 is SGDLS, CDR2 YYNGEE, per germline. V was trimmed by 4 bases and J by 12 bases, leaving 14 bases between them. CDR3 length equals 12 residues. The DNA for the CDR3 is TGTGCCAGCAGCTCAAATGTTGACCTGCAGTTCTTC. This codes for CASSSNVDLQFF. Full variable domain (missing parts from reference TRBV9 and TRBJ2-1): DSGVTQTPKHLITATGQRVTLRCSPRSGDLSVYWYQQSLDQGLQFLIQYYNGEERAKGNILERFSAQQFPDLHSELNLSSLELGDSALYFCASSSNVDLQFFGPGTRLTVL.

This clone was seen only a few times. V and J are TRBV6-1 and TRBJ1-5; D unclear. This CDR3 has 14 amino acids. Germline V gene sequence: CDR1 MNHNS, CDR2 SASEGT. V was clipped by 2 bases and J by 5 bases, with 10 bases between them. The CDR3: CASSERVEDQPQHF. The CDR3 region has the DNA TGTGCCAGCAGTGAAAGAGTCGAGGATCAGCCCCAGCATTTT.

The rearrangement uses TRBV6-1 and TRBJ2-7; 8 bases match TRBD2. Trimming took 4 bases from V and 3 from J; bases not matched to a gene: 5. This CDR3 has 14 residues. The germline V gene encodes CDR1 MNHNS and CDR2 SASEGT. Here the CDR3 reads CASSGLAGVYEQYF. The CDR3 DNA follows: TGTGCCAGCAGTGGGCTAGCGGGTGTCTACGAGCAGTACTTC.

The V call is TRBV18, the J call TRBJ2-3; the D gene could be TRBD1 or TRBD2 (5 bases each). CDR1 KGHSH and CDR2 LQKENI come from the germline V gene. The CDR3 runs to 13 residues. Trimming pared 5 bases from V and 6 bases from J, leaving 12 bases between. DNA of the CDR3: TGTGCCAGCTCAGGTGGGGACCCGGATACGCAGTATTTT. This gives the protein CASSGGDPDTQYF.

The rearrangement links TRBV10-3 to TRBJ2-7; 8 positions match TRBD2. There are 15 residues in the CDR3. After removal of 8 bases from V and 2 bases from J, the junction contained 11 bases not matched to a gene. Germline-derived CDR1 and CDR2 are ENHRY and SYGVKD. The CDR3 DNA reads as TGTGCCATCGGAGGTGCGGGAGGCGCGCCCTACGAGCAGTACTTC. Translated, it gives CAIGGAGGAPYEQYF.

The chain uses TRBV10-3 and TRBJ2-7; 12 bases fit TRBD1. Germline V CDR1 and CDR2: ENHRY, SYGVKD. The trim removed 3 bases at V and 5 bases at J, leaving 5 bases unmatched. The CDR3 consists of 15 residues. The CDR3 loop reads CAISDRDRGRNEQYF. CDR3 sequence (DNA): TGTGCCATCAGTGACCGGGACAGGGGGCGGAACGAGCAGTACTTC.

The chain is built from TRBV27 and TRBJ2-1; D tentatively reads TRBD1 or TRBD2 (5 bases each). The germline CDR1 and CDR2 sequences are MNHEY and SMNVEV (reference sequence). With 4 bases removed from V and 10 bases from J, the gap between germline ends came to 20 bases. The CDR3 loop spans 15 amino acids. CDR3 in amino acids: CASSSRDQQNREQFF. CDR3 bases: TGTGCCAGCAGTTCACGGGACCAACAAAATAGGGAGCAGTTCTTC.

The CDR3 is CASSPTQTGNTEAFF. CDR3 coding DNA: TGTGCCAGCAGCCCAACTCAAACAGGTAACACTGAAGCTTTCTTT. The rearrangement uses TRBV27 and TRBJ1-1; D perhaps matches TRBD1 (5 bases). Germline CDR1 MNHEY, CDR2 SMNVEV (reference sequence). Trimming shortened V by 6 bases and J by 2 bases, and 16 bases separated the two germline ends. The CDR3 sequence is 15 residues long.

The chain carries TRBV5-6 and TRBJ2-7; weak D call: TRBD2 (6 bases). This CDR3 comprises 12 residues. The germline gives CDR1 SGHDT, CDR2 YYEEEE. The V and J ends lost 4 bases and 12 bases respectively, with 17 bases between them. DNA for the CDR3: TGTGCCAGCAGCCGGACTACGGAGAACAGGTACTTC. Its translation is CASSRTTENRYF.

This clone has a single count. This rearrangement joins TRBV5-6 to TRBJ2-1; 7 positions agree with TRBD2. Germline V CDR1 and CDR2: SGHDT, YYEEEE. The CDR3 runs 15 residues. The V and J ends lost 0 bases and 16 bases, in that order; junction bases with no gene match: 16. The CDR3 sequence is CASSLAGSRGVPPFF. The CDR3 DNA follows: TGTGCCAGCAGCTTGGCTGGGTCCCGGGGGGTCCCCCCATTCTTC.

The gene calls are TRBV9 and TRBJ1-2; 7 bases map to TRBD1. The V and J ends lost 4 bases and 14 bases, in that order; junction bases with no gene match: 26. The CDR3 is 17 amino acids. The germline V gene encodes CDR1 SGDLS and CDR2 YYNGEE. CDR3 nucleotide sequence: TGTGCCAGCAGCACCCCCCGCGCTCCTCAGGGGGTAGCCACACTTACCTTC. Translation: CASSTPRAPQGVATLTF.

In its sample, this clone was seen a few times. The chain carries TRBV11-3 and TRBJ1-1; D is perhaps TRBD1 (6 bases). V dropped 5 bases and J dropped 7 bases, with 11 bases sitting between them. CDR1 and CDR2 (germline): SGHNT, YENEEA. This CDR3 spans 12 amino acids. The CDR3 loop is CASSTGTDEAFF. DNA of the CDR3: TGTGCCAGCAGCACAGGGACGGATGAAGCTTTCTTT.

This chain uses TRBV7-9 with TRBJ2-1, with TRBD2 matching over 7 bases. Looked up from germline, CDR1 is SEHNR and CDR2 is FQNEAQ (reference sequence). CDR3 length: 13 amino acids. The V gene end was trimmed by 5 bases and the J gene end by 6 bases; junction bases not matched to a gene: 4. In nucleotides, the CDR3 is TGTGCCAGCAGCATACCTAGCGGCAATGAGCAGTTCTTC. Translating gives CASSIPSGNEQFF.

The chain recombines TRBV5-6 with TRBJ2-1; 10 nucleotides agree with TRBD2. This CDR3 spans 19 amino acids. The V gene end was trimmed by 5 bases and the J gene end by 9 bases; junction bases not matched to a gene: 23. Germline values: CDR1 SGHDT, CDR2 YYEEEE. The CDR3 nucleotides read TGTGCCAGCAGTCGGGCCGGGACTAGCGCCTCCTCCCCTTCGGGTGAGCAGTTCTTC. Protein product: CASSRAGTSASSPSGEQFF.

The chain is built from TRBV27 and TRBJ2-3; D is ambiguous. V was trimmed by 0 bases and J by 0 bases, leaving 13 bases between them. Germline-derived CDR1 and CDR2 are MNHEY and SMNVEV (reference sequence). This CDR3 region has 17 residues. The CDR3 region is CASSLSIVGTSTDTQYF. CDR3 bases: TGTGCCAGCAGTTTATCGATTGTCGGAACTAGCACAGATACGCAGTATTTT.

The chain links TRBV28 to TRBJ2-7; the match to TRBD2 covers 9 bases. The CDR3 totals 17 residues. After removal of 5 bases from V and 3 bases from J, the junction contained 14 bases not matched to a gene. The germline V gene encodes CDR1 MDHEN and CDR2 SYDVKM. The CDR3: CASSQPTVGGGVYEQYF. The CDR3 DNA sequence: TGTGCCAGCAGTCAACCCACCGTGGGCGGGGGGGTCTACGAGCAGTACTTC.

This clone was seen a handful of times. The V gene is TRBV5-5, the J gene TRBJ2-2; 7 positions match TRBD1. The germline V gene has CDR1 SGHKS and CDR2 YYEKEE (reference sequence). V lost 3 bases, J lost 0 bases, and 11 bases stayed unmatched. This CDR3 region has 18 residues. CDR3 amino acids: CASSWGQRIPSNTGELFF. In nucleotides, the CDR3 is TGTGCCAGCAGCTGGGGACAGAGGATACCCTCGAACACCGGGGAGCTGTTTTTT.

This clone was detected a few times. The chain has TRBV7-9 and TRBJ1-6, with unresolved D. The ends were cut back, 5 bases at V and 6 bases at J, with 5 bases in the middle. Germline loops: CDR1 SEHNR, CDR2 FQNEAQ (reference sequence). This CDR3 is built from 12 residues. CDR3 bases: TGTGCCAGCAGCGATAGTAATTCACCCCTCCACTTT. Translated, it gives CASSDSNSPLHF.

This clone appeared a few times. The V and J genes are TRBV9 and TRBJ2-7; TRBD1 matches at 7 bases. The CDR3 is 14 residues long. The germline V gene has CDR1 SGDLS and CDR2 YYNGEE. The J segment lost 2 bases and the V segment lost 4 bases, leaving 6 bases of the junction unmatched. This CDR3 reads CASSPGDSPYEQYF. The CDR3 region has the DNA TGTGCCAGCAGCCCCGGGGACAGCCCCTACGAGCAGTACTTC.

The V call is TRBV9, the J call TRBJ2-7; the D is unclear. Trimming cost V 0 bases and J 3 bases, with 7 bases left between them. This CDR3 is 13 amino acids long. Germline V CDR1 and CDR2: SGDLS, YYNGEE. The CDR3 region is CASSVALGYEQYF. CDR3 bases: TGTGCCAGCAGCGTAGCTTTGGGCTACGAGCAGTACTTC.

The rearrangement links TRBV6-5 to TRBJ2-1, with D perhaps TRBD2 (6 bases). V was clipped by 0 bases and J by 9 bases, with 15 bases between them. The CDR3 is made up of 15 amino acids. Germline CDR1 MNHEY, CDR2 SVGAGI. The CDR3 region has the DNA TGTGCCAGCAGTTACTCAGGGGACTCCGCCGGTGAGCAGTTCTTC. Protein: CASSYSGDSAGEQFF.

This clone was seen only a few times. The rearrangement uses TRBV5-5 and TRBJ1-1; D is undetermined. Trimming cost V 0 bases and J 1 base, with 1 base left between them. The CDR3 spans 12 residues. Germline assignment: CDR1 SGHKS and CDR2 YYEKEE (reference sequence). CDR3 sequence: CASSLANTEAFF. The DNA for the CDR3 is TGTGCCAGCAGCTTGGCGAACACTGAAGCTTTCTTT.

The chain couples TRBV27 to TRBJ1-2; D possibly corresponds to TRBD1 (5 bases). Germline V CDR1 and CDR2: MNHEY, SMNVEV (reference sequence). V lost 2 bases and J lost 6, with 10 bases in between. CDR3 size: 13 residues. This CDR3 reads CASSLPSGNGYTF. The CDR3 coding sequence is TGTGCCAGCAGTTTACCTTCAGGGAATGGCTACACCTTC.

The chain joins TRBV5-1 to TRBJ2-1; 9 bases are a match to TRBD1. V trimming: 3 bases; J trimming: 12 bases; junction bases outside the gene matches: 16. The CDR3 length is 16 residues. Germline V gene lookup returns CDR1 SGHRS and CDR2 YFSETQ. In DNA form, the CDR3 reads TGCGCCAGCAGCTCAACCCGGGACAGGGACGCCAACTGGCAGTTCTTC. Translated, it gives CASSSTRDRDANWQFF.

This clone was observed a few times. The chain couples TRBV19 to TRBJ2-7; tentatively, D is TRBD1 (5 bases). The CDR3 extends over 12 amino acids. The germline V gene encodes CDR1 LNHDA and CDR2 SQIVND (reference sequence). The V and J ends lost 4 bases and 2 bases respectively, with 6 bases between them. CDR3 region: CASSRGPYEQYF. The CDR3 DNA sequence: TGTGCCAGTAGTAGGGGCCCCTACGAGCAGTACTTC.

The chain is built from TRBV29-1 and TRBJ1-2; the match to TRBD1 covers 8 bases. Germline V lookup: CDR1 SQVTM, CDR2 ANQGSEA. The CDR3 is 12 amino acids. The trim removed 6 bases at V and 10 bases at J, leaving 10 bases unmatched. CDR3 sequence (DNA): TGCAGCGTCGCAGGACAGGGTTTGGACTACACCTTC. It codes for CSVAGQGLDYTF.

This chain connects TRBV19 to TRBJ2-1; 9 bases agree with TRBD2. Germline CDR1 reads LNHDA; CDR2 reads SQIVND (reference sequence). J lost 3 bases, V lost 1 base, and 1 base had no gene match. The CDR3 loop spans 15 amino acids. The CDR3 is CASSIGLADYNEQFF. DNA of the CDR3: TGTGCCAGTAGTATAGGACTAGCGGACTACAATGAGCAGTTCTTC.